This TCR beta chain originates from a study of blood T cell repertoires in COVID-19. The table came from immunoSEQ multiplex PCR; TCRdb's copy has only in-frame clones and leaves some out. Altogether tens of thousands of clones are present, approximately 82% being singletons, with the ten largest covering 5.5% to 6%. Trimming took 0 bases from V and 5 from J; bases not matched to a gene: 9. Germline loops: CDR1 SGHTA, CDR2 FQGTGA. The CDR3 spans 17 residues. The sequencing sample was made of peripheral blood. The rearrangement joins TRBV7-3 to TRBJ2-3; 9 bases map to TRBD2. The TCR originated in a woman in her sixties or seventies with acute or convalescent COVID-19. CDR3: CASSLTLGGGAIDTQYF. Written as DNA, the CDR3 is TGTGCCAGCAGCTTAACCCTTGGCGGGGGGGCGATAGATACGCAGTATTTT.